This entry lists 13 T cell receptor beta chains sequenced from one sample in a study of shared clonotypes between healthy human individuals. Clones were sequenced by immunoSEQ multiplex PCR, and TCRdb holds only the in-frame ones, with some missing. The sample yields over a million clones, under 99% seen once. The sample comprised naive CD4+ T cells sorted from blood. Subset reported: CD45RA+ positively selected. Receptor source: a man aged 25 to 45 in good health.

The chain recombines TRBV25-1 with TRBJ1-1, with 10 bases matching TRBD1. Germline CDR1 MGHDK, CDR2 SYGVNS. The trim removed 3 bases at V and 3 bases at J, leaving 4 bases unmatched. The CDR3 consists of 15 residues. Here the CDR3 reads CASSDGDRGHTEAFF. CDR3 bases: TGTGCCAGCAGTGATGGGGACAGGGGCCACACTGAAGCTTTCTTT.

The CDR3 here is CATRAGGREKLFF. The DNA for the CDR3 is TGTGCCACCCGAGCGGGGGGCCGTGAAAAACTGTTTTTT. The chain recombines TRBV15 with TRBJ1-4; possibly TRBD1 for D (6 bases). CDR3 length equals 13 residues. The germline gives CDR1 LNHNV, CDR2 YYDKDF (reference sequence). V was trimmed by 8 bases and J by 7 bases, leaving 14 bases between them.

V gene TRBV12-5 combines with J gene TRBJ2-5; tentative D call: TRBD1 (6 bases). Germline-derived CDR1 and CDR2 are LGHNT and FRNRAP. The CDR3 contains 16 residues. The germline V and J ends were trimmed by 6 bases and 4 bases, with 21 bases remaining between them. The DNA of the CDR3 is TGTGCTAGTGGGTACACTGTTACAGGGCTTATAGAGACCCAGTACTTC. Translating it yields CASGYTVTGLIETQYF.

The gene calls are TRBV18 and TRBJ2-1; 10 bases line up with TRBD2. The CDR3 runs to 17 residues. V lost 3 bases to trimming and J lost 2 bases; unmatched junction nucleotides: 7. CDR1 and CDR2 (germline): KGHSH, LQKENI. This CDR3 is CASSPASGSTAYNEQFF. As DNA, the CDR3 is TGTGCCAGCTCACCGGCTAGCGGGAGTACCGCCTACAATGAGCAGTTCTTC.

The CDR3 loop reads CASSFLGDEQYF. CDR3 nucleotide sequence: TGTGCCAGCAGTTTTCTCGGCGACGAGCAGTACTTC. This chain uses TRBV28 with TRBJ2-7; D gene ambiguous. The CDR3 spans 12 residues. Looked up from germline, CDR1 is MDHEN and CDR2 is SYDVKM. The germline V and J ends were trimmed by 3 bases and 5 bases, with 8 bases remaining between them.

The J gene is TRBJ2-5, the V gene TRBV6-5; D is undetermined. The CDR3 extends over 12 amino acids. The V end was cut by 4 bases, the J end by 4 bases, with 7 bases between. CDR1 and CDR2 (germline): MNHEY, SVGAGI. CDR3 residues: CASSLSRETQYF. The CDR3, as DNA: TGTGCCAGCAGTTTAAGCCGAGAGACCCAGTACTTC.

The rearrangement joins TRBV29-1 to TRBJ1-2; unclear D gene. The CDR3 length is 13 residues. The V and J ends lost 2 bases and 4 bases respectively, with 11 bases between them. The germline V gene encodes CDR1 SQVTM and CDR2 ANQGSEA. The CDR3 bases are TGCAGCGTTGAAAATTCCTCTGGCTATGGCTACACCTTC. This gives the protein CSVENSSGYGYTF.

V is TRBV5-1 and J is TRBJ2-1; 8 bases fit TRBD2. The J segment lost 9 bases and the V segment lost 4 bases, leaving 9 bases of the junction unmatched. CDR1 is SGHRS and CDR2 is YFSETQ in the germline V gene. The CDR3 consists of 14 residues. Here the CDR3 DNA reads TGCGCCAGCAGCACCGGGACTAGATTCGGTGAGCAGTTCTTC. Its protein product is CASSTGTRFGEQFF.

V usage is TRBV2 and J usage is TRBJ1-4; TRBD1 might be the D (5 bases). Germline V gene data show CDR1 as SNHLY and CDR2 as FYNNEI. This CDR3 contains 16 residues. V lost 6 bases to trimming and J lost 7 bases, with 21 bases between them. CDR3 residues: CASRTDPGRIVEKLFF. CDR3 coding DNA: TGTGCCAGCAGAACCGACCCGGGACGCATTGTTGAAAAACTGTTTTTT.

The V and J genes are TRBV13 and TRBJ2-5, with D perhaps TRBD2 (5 bases). V lost 5 bases to trimming and J lost 5 bases, with 12 bases between them. The V gene's germline CDR1 is PRHDT and CDR2 FYEKMQ (reference sequence). The CDR3 has 13 amino acids. The CDR3 sequence: CASSQDSSETQYF. The CDR3 nucleotides are TGTGCCAGCAGCCAGGACTCGTCGGAGACCCAGTACTTC.

The chain is built from TRBV5-1 and TRBJ2-5; 11 bases match TRBD2. The trim removed 2 bases at V and 3 bases at J, leaving 3 bases unmatched. CDR1 and CDR2 (germline): SGHRS, YFSETQ. This CDR3 is 15 amino acids long. In DNA, the CDR3 is TGCGCCAGCAGCTTTCAACTAGCGGGAGAAGAGACCCAGTACTTC. Protein product: CASSFQLAGEETQYF.

The chain is built from TRBV5-1 and TRBJ2-2, with D unclear. V lost 4 bases and J 3 bases, leaving 10 bases between the germline ends. Germline CDR1 and CDR2: SGHRS and YFSETQ. The CDR3 is 14 amino acids. This CDR3 reads CASSPSRYTGELFF. The CDR3 DNA follows: TGCGCCAGCAGCCCTTCTAGATACACCGGGGAGCTGTTTTTT.

The count of this clone is one. This chain uses TRBV27 with TRBJ2-7; 8 bases agree with TRBD2. The length of the CDR3 is 14 residues. Germline assignment: CDR1 MNHEY and CDR2 SMNVEV (reference sequence). Unmatched junction bases numbered 4, after V lost 6 bases and J lost 0 bases. The DNA of the CDR3 is TGTGCCAGCAGCCCGAGCGGGAGCTCCTACGAGCAGTACTTC. Encoded protein: CASSPSGSSYEQYF.